Shown below are 18 T cell receptor beta chains from a single sample sequenced in a study of blood T cell repertoires in COVID-19 (dated by TCRdb to the early 2020s). The method behind the library was the immunoSEQ multiplex PCR assay. TCRdb re-hosts the immuneACCESS table, in-frame sequences only. Its copies lack some clones; in the studies checked, an unresolved V gene accounts for under half of them, and the cause for the rest is not known. The sample table holds 300,000 to 500,000 clones, of which roughly 88% were seen once. The biggest ten clones account for 0.9% to 1% of the sample. The source material was PBMCs or T cells enriched from blood (not recorded which). Receptors originate from a woman in her 30s with acute COVID-19.

The CDR3 coding sequence is TGTGCCATCACCAAACAACAGGGTTCATACGAGCAGTACTTC. It yields the protein CAITKQQGSYEQYF. The chain is built from TRBV10-3 and TRBJ2-7; D might be TRBD1 (6 bases). CDR1 and CDR2 (germline): ENHRY, SYGVKD. Trimming cost V 7 bases and J 4 bases, with 17 bases left between them. The CDR3 runs 14 residues.

This clone was seen more than once but under ten times. The V gene is TRBV18, the J gene TRBJ2-2, with TRBD1 as a possible D gene (8 bases). The CDR3 has 15 residues. With 5 bases removed from V and 4 bases from J, the gap between germline ends came to 14 bases. Germline assignment: CDR1 KGHSH and CDR2 LQKENI. Written as DNA, the CDR3 is TGTGCCAGCTCAGGACAGGGAGGGAGCACCGGGGAGCTGTTTTTT. Translating it yields CASSGQGGSTGELFF.

About this clone: The sample has other DNA sequences that encode this CDR3 too. This chain joins TRBV7-3 and TRBJ1-2, with TRBD1 matching over 7 bases. V shed 5 bases and J 2 bases; nucleotides not matched to a gene: 5. This CDR3 region has 14 residues. CDR1 SGHTA and CDR2 FQGTGA come from the germline V gene. The CDR3 bases are TGTGCCAGCAGCCCGCGGGACAGCAACTATGGCTACACCTTC. Residues: CASSPRDSNYGYTF.

This chain uses TRBV27 with TRBJ1-2; TRBD1 is a possible D gene (6 bases). Trimming shortened V by 2 bases and J by 3 bases, and 10 bases separated the two germline ends. Germline CDR1 and CDR2: MNHEY and SMNVEV (reference sequence). The CDR3 has 14 amino acids. CDR3 DNA: TGTGCCAGCAGTTTAACAGGGAACTACTATGGCTACACCTTC. Protein sequence: CASSLTGNYYGYTF.

The J gene is TRBJ1-6, the V gene TRBV7-8; the match to TRBD1 covers 8 bases. This CDR3 comprises 15 residues. Germline V gives CDR1 SGHVS, CDR2 FQNEAQ. After removal of 3 bases from V and 5 bases from J, the junction contained 3 bases not matched to a gene. The CDR3 protein is CASSLGTGNNSPLHF. CDR3 nucleotide sequence: TGTGCCAGCAGCTTGGGGACAGGAAATAATTCACCCCTCCACTTT.

J is TRBJ1-4 and V is TRBV7-3; 10 bases fit TRBD1. V was pared by 2 bases and J by 7 bases, with 4 bases of the junction left unmatched. Germline V gene lookup returns CDR1 SGHTA and CDR2 FQGTGA. The CDR3 has 15 amino acids. The chain's CDR3 is CASSLLGTGVEKLFF. CDR3 DNA sequence: TGTGCCAGCAGCTTACTCGGGACAGGGGTTGAAAAACTGTTTTTT.

The chain carries TRBV4-3 and TRBJ2-7, with a weak D call TRBD1 (6 bases). V was clipped by 2 bases and J by 5 bases, with 10 bases between them. The germline gives CDR1 LGHNA, CDR2 YSLEER. There are 13 residues in the CDR3. CDR3 coding DNA: TGCGCCAGCAGCCAATACAGGGTTGACGAGCAGTACTTC. Translating gives CASSQYRVDEQYF.

The chain has TRBV7-2 and TRBJ1-5; 7 bases are shared with TRBD1. Germline values: CDR1 SGHTA, CDR2 FQGNSA. The CDR3 is 16 residues long. The V gene end was trimmed by 1 base and the J gene end by 9 bases; junction bases not matched to a gene: 12. The CDR3 is CASSLEGTVGGLPQHF. The DNA for the CDR3 is TGTGCCAGCAGCTTAGAAGGGACAGTTGGGGGTTTGCCCCAGCATTTT.

The chain combines TRBV27 with TRBJ2-1, with TRBD1 as a possible D gene (6 bases). Trimming stripped 6 bases from V and 3 bases from J, with 15 bases between. CDR1 and CDR2 (germline): MNHEY, SMNVEV (reference sequence). This CDR3 is built from 15 residues. CDR3 in DNA: TGTGCCAGCAGCCCTTCAGGGGCCCTCTACAATGAGCAGTTCTTC. Translation: CASSPSGALYNEQFF.

This chain connects TRBV7-3 to TRBJ2-1; 14 bases are shared with TRBD2. The CDR3 has 16 amino acids. Germline V lookup: CDR1 SGHTA, CDR2 FQGTGA. The J segment lost 8 bases and the V segment lost 5 bases, leaving 8 bases of the junction unmatched. CDR3 in DNA: TGTGCCAGCAGCCCCGCTCGACTAGCGGGGGGGGATGAGCAGTTCTTC. It codes for CASSPARLAGGDEQFF.

The chain joins TRBV7-2 to TRBJ1-1, with D perhaps matching TRBD1 (5 bases). Germline V CDR1 and CDR2: SGHTA, FQGNSA. The CDR3 is 14 residues long. V was trimmed by 3 bases and J by 3 bases, leaving 11 bases between them. In DNA form, the CDR3 reads TGTGCCAGCAGCTTGAACGGGGGATACACTGAAGCTTTCTTT. Translating gives CASSLNGGYTEAFF.

This clone has a count of ten or more. This chain uses TRBV24-1 with TRBJ2-7; 8 nucleotides agree with TRBD1. This CDR3 region has 16 residues. Germline-derived CDR1 and CDR2 are KGHDR and SFDVKD. The V segment lost 4 bases and the J segment 5 bases; nucleotides outside the gene matches: 12. The CDR3 DNA reads as TGTGCCACCAGTGACGAGATCGACAGGGGCTTTGACGAGCAGTACTTC. As protein: CATSDEIDRGFDEQYF.

The rearrangement joins TRBV19 to TRBJ1-2; TRBD1 agrees at 10 bases. The V gene end was trimmed by 5 bases and the J gene end by 4 bases; junction bases not matched to a gene: 7. This CDR3 comprises 15 residues. Germline CDR1 is LNHDA and CDR2 is SQIVND (reference sequence). The CDR3 sequence: CASSSTGGAAYGYTF. CDR3 sequence (DNA): TGTGCCAGTAGTTCGACAGGGGGCGCTGCCTATGGCTACACCTTC.

This rearrangement joins TRBV29-1 to TRBJ2-3; D perhaps matches TRBD1 (6 bases). V dropped 5 bases and J dropped 0 bases, with 12 bases sitting between them. This CDR3 has 14 amino acids. Germline-derived CDR1 and CDR2 are SQVTM and ANQGSEA. DNA of the CDR3: TGCAGCGTTACCGGGACAAAGAGCACAGATACGCAGTATTTT. Translating it yields CSVTGTKSTDTQYF.

The chain couples TRBV5-1 to TRBJ2-3; TRBD1 aligns across 7 bases. This CDR3 contains 15 residues. CDR1 is SGHRS, CDR2 YFSETQ, per germline. Trimming took 4 bases from V and 2 from J; bases not matched to a gene: 7. The CDR3 is CASSPGQQNTDTQYF. The CDR3 DNA reads as TGCGCCAGCAGCCCGGGACAGCAAAACACAGATACGCAGTATTTT.

The chain has TRBV5-1 and TRBJ2-7; 8 positions agree with TRBD1. Germline trimming cut 2 bases from V and 3 bases from J; bases unmatched to any gene: 10. This CDR3 has 16 residues. Germline-derived CDR1 and CDR2 are SGHRS and YFSETQ. The CDR3 DNA reads as TGCGCCAGCAGCTTTGCTGGACAGGGCGAGCGCTACGAGCAGTACTTC. It is translated as CASSFAGQGERYEQYF.

The rearrangement links TRBV5-6 to TRBJ1-1; 7 bases map to TRBD1. The germline V gene encodes CDR1 SGHDT and CDR2 YYEEEE. The CDR3 sequence is 15 residues long. With V trimmed by 5 bases and J by 0 bases, 7 bases remained unmatched. The CDR3 sequence: CASRRGQTMNTEAFF. The DNA for the CDR3 is TGTGCCAGCAGGAGGGGGCAGACCATGAACACTGAAGCTTTCTTT. The variable domain in full, completed from reference TRBV5-6 and TRBJ1-1, reads DAGVTQSPTHLIKTRGQQVTLRCSPKSGHDTVSWYQQALGQGPQFIFQYYEEEERQRGNFPDRFSGHQFPNYSSELNVNALLLGDSALYLCASRRGQTMNTEAFFGQGTRLTVV.

The chain carries TRBV7-2 and TRBJ1-1; 7 nucleotides line up with TRBD1. With V trimmed by 6 bases and J by 7 bases, 8 bases remained unmatched. Germline CDR1 reads SGHTA; CDR2 reads FQGNSA. The CDR3 covers 13 residues. In nucleotides, the CDR3 is TGTGCCAGCAGTAATTTCAGGGGGGATGAAGCTTTCTTT. It codes for CASSNFRGDEAFF.